The 11 T cell receptor beta chains given below trace back to one sample, sequenced in a study of T-cell memory formation after mild COVID-19. MiXCR was run by TCRdb on the 5' RACE reads, yielding one entry per CDR3 protein. In the table there are about 410,000 distinct CDR3 sequences, 23% of which are singletons. Sequencing input: PBMCs or a T cell subset sorted from them (not recorded which). All receptors come from an adult woman who had mild COVID-19 (a few samples of this study predate the infection). Cell type and time point are not known.

This chain connects TRBV6-1 to TRBJ1-2; a possible D gene is TRBD1 (5 bases). The germline V gene has CDR1 MNHNS and CDR2 SASEGT. The length of the CDR3 is 9 residues. V was shortened by 11 bases and J by 8 bases, with 9 bases between the two germline ends. CDR3 sequence: CALGDGYTF. The CDR3 nucleotides read TGTGCCCTCGGGGACGGCTACACCTTC.

The V call is TRBV7-6, the J call TRBJ1-1, with 7 nucleotides matching TRBD1. After removal of 4 bases from V and 3 bases from J, the junction contained 5 bases not matched to a gene. The CDR3 consists of 14 residues. Germline lookup yields CDR1 SGHVS and CDR2 FNYEAQ. The CDR3 DNA sequence: TGTGCCAGCAGCTCCACAGGGGCGGACACTGAAGCTTTCTTT. Residues: CASSSTGADTEAFF.

This clonotype was seen more than once but under ten times. This chain links TRBV7-2 with TRBJ2-7; weak D call: TRBD1 (6 bases). This CDR3 contains 13 residues. Deletions cut 11 bases from V and 4 bases from J, with 18 bases between. In germline, CDR1 is SGHTA, CDR2 FQGNSA. The CDR3 DNA reads as TGTGCCCCGGCAGGGACATCTTTTTACGAGCAGTACTTC. This sequence encodes CAPAGTSFYEQYF.

This chain links TRBV6-6 with TRBJ2-3; D not certain. Germline CDR1 is MNHNY and CDR2 is SVGAGI (reference sequence). Trimming took off 0 bases at V and 2 bases at J, with 9 bases between the two ends. The CDR3 is made up of 15 amino acids. CDR3 coding DNA: TGTGCCAGCAGTTACTCGATGGGCAACACAGATACGCAGTATTTT. Amino acids: CASSYSMGNTDTQYF.

The table lists this clonotype with a few counts. The rearrangement uses TRBV4-1 and TRBJ2-7, with 12 bases fitting TRBD2. After removal of 4 bases from V and 2 bases from J, the junction contained 3 bases not matched to a gene. CDR1 is MGHRA, CDR2 YSYEKL, per germline. This CDR3 is built from 15 residues. The CDR3 DNA reads TGCGCCAGCAGCCTTACTAGCGGGGGGACCTACGAGCAGTACTTC. Its translation is CASSLTSGGTYEQYF.

The chain employs TRBV4-1 and TRBJ1-6; tentative D call: TRBD1 (5 bases). This CDR3 is built from 19 residues. The germline V gene has CDR1 MGHRA and CDR2 YSYEKL. Trimming took off 3 bases at V and 0 bases at J, with 18 bases between the two ends. CDR3 sequence reads: CASSQSSEDTLSYNSPLHF. The CDR3 nucleotides are TGCGCCAGCAGCCAGTCGTCGGAGGACACCCTCTCCTATAATTCACCCCTCCACTTT.

The table lists this clonotype with a few counts. The CDR3 loop is CSASFDMNTEAFF. As DNA, the CDR3 is TGCAGTGCTAGTTTCGATATGAACACTGAAGCTTTCTTT. The chain is built from TRBV20-1 and TRBJ1-1, with D hard to call. The germline V and J ends were trimmed by 3 bases and 0 bases, with 8 bases remaining between them. The V gene's germline CDR1 is DFQATT and CDR2 SNEGSKA (reference sequence). The CDR3 runs to 13 residues.

A few counts support this clonotype. This chain joins TRBV28 and TRBJ1-3; D might be TRBD1 (5 bases). The germline V gene encodes CDR1 MDHEN and CDR2 SYDVKM. The CDR3 is 13 amino acids. V lost 5 bases to trimming and J lost 5 bases, with 10 bases between them. This chain's CDR3 is CASSLGTRNTIYF. The CDR3 coding sequence is TGTGCCAGCAGTCTTGGGACTCGAAACACCATATATTTT.

This clonotype was recorded a few times. The rearrangement uses TRBV5-1 and TRBJ1-2; D is ambiguous. The V gene's germline CDR1 is SGHRS and CDR2 YFSETQ. V was trimmed by 2 bases and J by 3 bases, leaving 11 bases between them. The CDR3 extends over 14 amino acids. CDR3 DNA: TGCGCCAGCAGCTTTCGGACTGGAGACTATGGCTACACCTTC. The encoded protein is CASSFRTGDYGYTF.

This clonotype was detected a few times. V and J are TRBV15 and TRBJ1-1; possible D gene TRBD1, 6 bases. Deletions cut 4 bases from V and 0 bases from J, with 18 bases between. CDR1 and CDR2 from the germline V gene are LNHNV and YYDKDF (reference sequence). The CDR3 runs 17 residues. In DNA, the CDR3 is TGTGCCACCAGCATCGAAACGGATGGACAGCTGAACACTGAAGCTTTCTTT. It specifies CATSIETDGQLNTEAFF.

The chain employs TRBV5-1 and TRBJ2-5, with a weak D call TRBD2 (6 bases). V shed 9 bases and J shed 5 bases, with 23 bases lying between them. This CDR3 has 15 residues. Germline V CDR1 and CDR2: SGHRS, YFSETQ. CDR3 in amino acids: CATGEGGVLGETQYF. The CDR3, as DNA: TGCGCCACCGGGGAAGGAGGGGTGCTGGGCGAGACCCAGTACTTC.